This T cell receptor (beta chain) appears in the sequencing data of a study of cytomegalovirus exposure and HLA in healthy donors. In the PCR, 60 Vbeta and 13 Jbeta primers were used. Libraries were prepared by immunoSEQ multiplex PCR; TCRdb keeps only in-frame clonotypes and omits some of them. The sample table sets out 50,000 or so clones. The CDR3 extends over 14 amino acids. The ends were cut back, 9 bases at V and 5 bases at J, with 19 bases in the middle. Germline CDR1 and CDR2: SNHLY and FYNNEI. The sequence came from a woman under 30 in good health and CMV-seronegative. V is TRBV2 and J is TRBJ2-5; the D gene is possibly TRBD2 (6 bases). Sequenced: PBMCs. CDR3 in amino acids: CASLRTNPVETQYF. CDR3 bases: TGTGCCAGTTTAAGGACTAACCCTGTCGAGACCCAGTACTTC.